The 27 T cell receptor beta chains given below trace back to one sample, sequenced in a study of shared clonotypes between healthy human individuals. Only in-frame clones appear in the TCRdb table, and some are missing; sequencing was by immunoSEQ multiplex PCR. The repertoire includes around 2.1 million clones, approximately 94% of them detected once, and around 1.7% sits in the top ten. CD45RO negativity and positive selection for CCR7 defined naive CD8 cells, a population that excluded terminally differentiated effector memory CD45RA+ cells. What was sequenced was naive CD8+ T cells from PBMCs. These receptors all come from a man aged 18-30 years in good health. Some clones in this sample may be carry-over from other donors' samples.

The J gene is TRBJ2-7, the V gene TRBV5-6; a weak D match, TRBD2 (5 bases). The CDR3 extends over 14 amino acids. Germline CDR1 SGHDT, CDR2 YYEEEE. The V gene lost 4 bases and the J gene lost 3 bases, with 14 bases spanning the gap. This chain's CDR3 is CASSRGLGNYEQYF. The CDR3, as DNA: TGTGCCAGCAGCCGGGGTTTAGGGAACTACGAGCAGTACTTC.

Of note for this clone: The sample carries other DNA sequences with the same CDR3. The J gene is TRBJ2-4, the V gene TRBV7-9; D perhaps matches TRBD1 (6 bases). V was cut by 3 bases and J by 6 bases, with 6 bases left in between. Per germline, CDR1 SEHNR and CDR2 FQNEAQ (reference sequence). This CDR3 has 12 residues. In DNA form, the CDR3 reads TGTGCCAGCAGCTTGACAGGAAACATTCAGTACTTC. Translation gives CASSLTGNIQYF.

This rearrangement joins TRBV6-1 to TRBJ2-7; 7 nucleotides match TRBD1. The V and J ends lost 2 bases and 6 bases, in that order; junction bases with no gene match: 10. The CDR3 covers 15 residues. Germline V lookup: CDR1 MNHNS, CDR2 SASEGT. CDR3 in DNA: TGTGCCAGCAGTGAATTAGGACAGGTAGTATCCGAGCAGTACTTC. This sequence encodes CASSELGQVVSEQYF.

The rearrangement joins TRBV4-2 to TRBJ2-7, with TRBD2 matching over 10 bases. This CDR3 has 15 amino acids. Germline V gene data show CDR1 as LGHNA and CDR2 as YNFKEQ. V shed 0 bases, J shed 3 bases, and the junction held 2 bases outside the gene matches. This CDR3 reads CASSQDEREGYEQYF. The CDR3 nucleotides are TGTGCCAGCAGCCAAGATGAGCGGGAGGGCTACGAGCAGTACTTC.

This clone was seen once. V usage is TRBV4-1 and J usage is TRBJ2-2; TRBD1 agrees at 11 bases. V trimming: 3 bases; J trimming: 4 bases; junction bases outside the gene matches: 10. The CDR3 totals 18 residues. CDR1 is MGHRA and CDR2 is YSYEKL in the germline V gene. The CDR3 DNA reads as TGCGCCAGCAGCCAGCCCGGACAGGGGGCGAAAGGCACCGGGGAGCTGTTTTTT. Translation: CASSQPGQGAKGTGELFF.

The chain recombines TRBV2 with TRBJ1-4; 7 bases match TRBD1. Germline V gene data show CDR1 as SNHLY and CDR2 as FYNNEI. Trimming removed 5 bases from V and 0 bases from J; junction bases left unmatched: 9. This CDR3 comprises 17 residues. The CDR3 sequence: CASSSFSTGTTNEKLFF. The DNA for the CDR3 is TGTGCCAGCAGTTCCTTTTCGACAGGGACAACTAATGAAAAACTGTTTTTT.

With respect to this clone: The sample holds other DNA sequences that translate to the same CDR3. The J gene is TRBJ2-1, the V gene TRBV6-5; D is unclear. This CDR3 comprises 12 residues. V shed 2 bases and J shed 4 bases, with 3 bases lying between them. In germline, CDR1 is MNHEY, CDR2 SVGAGI. The CDR3 region has the DNA TGTGCCAGCAGTTACGATTACAATGAGCAGTTCTTC. Encoded protein: CASSYDYNEQFF.

V gene TRBV9 combines with J gene TRBJ1-3, with a tentative D call TRBD1 (6 bases). Germline-derived CDR1 and CDR2 are SGDLS and YYNGEE. Trimming pared 4 bases from V and 4 bases from J, leaving 18 bases between. The CDR3 has 16 residues. The CDR3 DNA reads TGTGCCAGCAGCTCGAAACAGGGCACTACGGGAAACACCATATATTTT. Translating gives CASSSKQGTTGNTIYF.

Concerning this clone: Distinct nucleotide sequences in the sample also encode this CDR3. The chain joins TRBV6-5 to TRBJ1-2, with 10 bases identical to TRBD1. J lost 2 bases, V lost 7 bases, and 1 base had no gene match. CDR1 MNHEY and CDR2 SVGAGI come from the germline V gene. CDR3 length: 13 amino acids. The CDR3 DNA follows: TGTGCCAGCACGGGACAGGGGAACTATGGCTACACCTTC. Translating it yields CASTGQGNYGYTF.

On this clone: The sample contains more than one DNA sequence encoding this CDR3. The rearrangement joins TRBV28 to TRBJ1-5; TRBD1 might be the D (5 bases). The germline CDR1 and CDR2 sequences are MDHEN and SYDVKM. This CDR3 contains 13 residues. The V end lost 3 bases, the J end lost 7 bases, and 10 bases lay between the germline ends. The CDR3 loop is CASSFSGGQPQHF. CDR3 DNA sequence: TGTGCCAGCAGTTTTAGTGGGGGGCAGCCCCAGCATTTT.

This sequence joins TRBV2 and TRBJ1-2; D unclear. V dropped 5 bases and J dropped 5 bases, with 15 bases sitting between them. The CDR3 has 14 amino acids. CDR1 and CDR2 from the germline V gene are SNHLY and FYNNEI. This CDR3 reads CASSPGRPGYGYTF. As DNA, the CDR3 is TGTGCCAGCAGTCCTGGACGCCCCGGGTATGGCTACACCTTC. The full variable domain, in which reference TRBV2 and TRBJ1-2 provide the parts outside the CDR3, is EPEVTQTPSHQVTQMGQEVILRCVPISNHLYFYWYRQILGQKVEFLVSFYNNEISEKSEIFDDQFSVERPDGSNFTLKIRSTKLEDSAMYFCASSPGRPGYGYTFGSGTRLTVV.

This clone came up once. The chain carries TRBV6-6 and TRBJ2-7; no firm D call. Trimming left V 8 bases short and J 2 bases short, with 19 bases between. The length of the CDR3 is 15 residues. Germline-derived CDR1 and CDR2 are MNHNY and SVGAGI (reference sequence). CDR3 loop: CASLDTVGVTYEQYF. The CDR3 DNA follows: TGTGCCAGCCTCGACACTGTTGGGGTAACCTACGAGCAGTACTTC.

This clone was recorded a few times. This chain joins TRBV7-9 and TRBJ1-1; the match to TRBD1 covers 7 bases. This CDR3 region has 15 residues. After removal of 5 bases from V and 5 bases from J, the junction contained 11 bases not matched to a gene. CDR1 is SEHNR, CDR2 FQNEAQ, per germline (reference sequence). The CDR3 region has the DNA TGTGCCAGCAGCCTTCAGCGAACGGGACAGACTGAAGCTTTCTTT. Translating it yields CASSLQRTGQTEAFF.

This clone was picked up one time. The V and J genes are TRBV28 and TRBJ2-1, with D tentatively TRBD1 (5 bases). The CDR3 totals 12 residues. CDR1 MDHEN and CDR2 SYDVKM come from the germline V gene. V lost 4 bases and J lost 9, with 10 bases in between. CDR3 in amino acids: CASSSSGAEQFF. The CDR3 DNA follows: TGTGCCAGCAGTTCATCTGGGGCTGAGCAGTTCTTC.

The chain links TRBV14 to TRBJ1-1; maybe TRBD1 (5 bases). V dropped 1 base and J dropped 10 bases, with 22 bases sitting between them. The CDR3 runs 16 residues. Germline loops: CDR1 SGHDN, CDR2 FVKESK. DNA for the CDR3: TGTGCCAGCAGCCAAGGGCGGGCCAGGGAGCGTTTTGGAGCTTTCTTT. This sequence encodes CASSQGRARERFGAFF. The full variable domain, its missing parts supplied by reference TRBV14 and TRBJ1-1, is EAGVTQFPSHSVIEKGQTVTLRCDPISGHDNLYWYRRVMGKEIKFLLHFVKESKQDESGMPNNRFLAERTGGTYSTLKVQPAELEDSGVYFCASSQGRARERFGAFFGQGTRLTVV.

The rearrangement joins TRBV4-1 to TRBJ1-1; a weak D match, TRBD1 (5 bases). V lost 3 bases to trimming and J lost 1 base, with 15 bases between them. CDR3 length equals 16 residues. In germline, CDR1 is MGHRA, CDR2 YSYEKL. The CDR3 here is CASSHLTSGPNTEAFF. In nucleotides, the CDR3 is TGCGCCAGCAGCCACCTAACCTCGGGGCCGAACACTGAAGCTTTCTTT.

This chain uses TRBV27 with TRBJ2-7, with D possibly being TRBD1 or TRBD2 (5 bases each). The CDR3 has 17 residues. CDR1 is MNHEY and CDR2 is SMNVEV in the germline V gene (reference sequence). Trimming left V 7 bases short and J 3 bases short, with 25 bases between. CDR3 region: CASMDLFVEGLNYEQYF. The CDR3 nucleotides read TGTGCCAGCATGGATTTGTTCGTTGAGGGGTTGAACTACGAGCAGTACTTC.

The chain uses TRBV10-1 and TRBJ1-4, with 9 bases that match TRBD1. Germline lookup yields CDR1 WNHNN and CDR2 SYGVQD (reference sequence). The CDR3 loop spans 16 amino acids. J was trimmed by 8 bases and V by 2 bases; bases with no gene match: 9. The CDR3 bases are TGCGCCAGCAGTGAGCAACCCGGAGGACAGGGGGAAAAACTGTTTTTT. This translates into CASSEQPGGQGEKLFF.

The chain recombines TRBV7-2 with TRBJ2-7; tentatively, D is TRBD2 (7 bases). Trimming removed 5 bases from V and 2 bases from J, with 16 bases in between. Germline V gives CDR1 SGHTA, CDR2 FQGNSA. The CDR3 totals 15 residues. The CDR3 is CASSLPRGGTYEQYF. CDR3 nucleotide sequence: TGTGCCAGCAGCCTCCCGAGGGGGGGCACCTACGAGCAGTACTTC.

The rearrangement uses TRBV19 and TRBJ1-2; possible D gene TRBD1, 5 bases. Looked up from germline, CDR1 is LNHDA and CDR2 is SQIVND (reference sequence). V was trimmed by 1 base and J by 2 bases, leaving 11 bases between them. CDR3 length equals 15 residues. CDR3 residues: CASSIVAGTNYGYTF. In DNA, the CDR3 is TGTGCCAGTAGTATAGTTGCGGGGACGAACTATGGCTACACCTTC.

The CDR3 reads CASSSTSVDEQYF. The CDR3 DNA sequence: TGCGCCAGCAGCTCTACTAGCGTGGACGAGCAGTACTTC. The genes are TRBV5-1 and TRBJ2-7; TRBD2 aligns across 7 bases. The V gene end was trimmed by 3 bases and the J gene end by 5 bases; junction bases not matched to a gene: 5. The CDR3 is 13 residues long. CDR1 is SGHRS and CDR2 is YFSETQ in the germline V gene.

The V call is TRBV29-1, the J call TRBJ1-1; D uncertain. Germline V gene data show CDR1 as SQVTM and CDR2 as ANQGSEA. Trimming removed 7 bases from V and 0 bases from J, with 12 bases in between. The length of the CDR3 is 13 residues. The CDR3 DNA follows: TGCAGCGCCGGTTCAGAGATGAACACTGAAGCTTTCTTT. It encodes CSAGSEMNTEAFF.

The chain has TRBV19 and TRBJ2-7; 7 positions agree with TRBD1. CDR1 is LNHDA and CDR2 is SQIVND in the germline V gene (reference sequence). J was trimmed by 4 bases and V by 8 bases; bases with no gene match: 8. This CDR3 has 13 residues. CDR3: CASLDRAGYEQYF. DNA for the CDR3: TGTGCCAGTTTAGACAGGGCTGGTTACGAGCAGTACTTC.

On this clone itself: At one end the junction does not follow the germline gene, possibly because of a read error. V and J are TRBV7-9 and TRBJ2-1; maybe TRBD1 (6 bases). Germline assignment: CDR1 SEHNR and CDR2 FQNEAQ (reference sequence). CDR3 length: 15 amino acids. The CDR3 DNA sequence: TGTGCCAGCAGCCTAGCAGGGGATAACTACAATGAGCAGTTCTTC. Protein product: CASSLAGDNYNEQFF.

The V gene is TRBV28, the J gene TRBJ2-7; D possibly corresponds to TRBD1 (6 bases). V lost 5 bases, J lost 2 bases, and 13 bases lay in between. Germline CDR1 reads MDHEN; CDR2 reads SYDVKM. This CDR3 has 14 residues. The DNA for the CDR3 is TGTGCCAGCAGTCCTCAGCCAGGGGCCTACGAGCAGTACTTC. Its translation: CASSPQPGAYEQYF.

The rearrangement joins TRBV4-3 to TRBJ2-5; the D call may be TRBD1 or TRBD2 (6 bases each). V was shortened by 5 bases and J by 5 bases, with 18 bases between the two germline ends. Germline V gene lookup returns CDR1 LGHNA and CDR2 YSLEER. The CDR3 extends over 15 amino acids. As DNA, the CDR3 is TGCGCCAGCAGCTCAAGGTGGGGGGCCTACGAGACCCAGTACTTC. This gives the protein CASSSRWGAYETQYF.

This rearrangement joins TRBV12-5 to TRBJ2-2; no firm D call. This CDR3 is built from 12 residues. V shed 1 base and J shed 6 bases, with 3 bases lying between them. Germline V CDR1 and CDR2: LGHNT, FRNRAP. CDR3 coding DNA: TGTGCTAGTGGTTTGGGTTCCGGGGAGCTGTTTTTT. This gives the protein CASGLGSGELFF.